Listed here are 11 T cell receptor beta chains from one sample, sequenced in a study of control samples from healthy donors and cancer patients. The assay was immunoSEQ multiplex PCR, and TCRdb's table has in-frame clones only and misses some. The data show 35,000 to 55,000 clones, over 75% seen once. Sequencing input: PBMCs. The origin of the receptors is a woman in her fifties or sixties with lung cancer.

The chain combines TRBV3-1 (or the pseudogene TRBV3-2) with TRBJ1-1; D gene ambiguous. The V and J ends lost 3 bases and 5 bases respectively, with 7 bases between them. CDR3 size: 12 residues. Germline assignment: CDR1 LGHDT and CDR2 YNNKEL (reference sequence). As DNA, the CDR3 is TGTGCCAGCAGCCAGAGGTTGACTGAAGCTTTCTTT. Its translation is CASSQRLTEAFF.

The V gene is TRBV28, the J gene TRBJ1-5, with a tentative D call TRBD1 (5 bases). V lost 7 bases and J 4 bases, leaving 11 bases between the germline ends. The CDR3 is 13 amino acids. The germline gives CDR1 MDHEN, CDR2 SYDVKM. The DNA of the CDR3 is TGTGCCAGCACCATGGGGGGGAATCAGCCCCAGCATTTT. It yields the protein CASTMGGNQPQHF. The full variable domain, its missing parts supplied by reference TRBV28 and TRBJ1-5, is DVKVTQSSRYLVKRTGEKVFLECVQDMDHENMFWYRQDPGLGLRLIYFSYDVKMKEKGDIPEGYSVSREKKERFSLILESASTNQTSMYLCASTMGGNQPQHFGDGTRLSIL.

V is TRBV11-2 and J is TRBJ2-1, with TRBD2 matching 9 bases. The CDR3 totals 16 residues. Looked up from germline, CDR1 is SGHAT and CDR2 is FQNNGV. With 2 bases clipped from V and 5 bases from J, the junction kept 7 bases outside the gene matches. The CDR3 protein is CASSLWLAGVNNEQFF. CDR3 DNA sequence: TGTGCCAGCAGCTTATGGTTAGCGGGAGTCAACAATGAGCAGTTCTTC. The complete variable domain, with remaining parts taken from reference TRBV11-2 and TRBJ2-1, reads EAGVAQSPRYKIIEKRQSVAFWCNPISGHATLYWYQQILGQGPKLLIQFQNNGVVDDSQLPKDRFSAERLKGVDSTLKIQPAKLEDSAVYLCASSLWLAGVNNEQFFGPGTRLTVL.

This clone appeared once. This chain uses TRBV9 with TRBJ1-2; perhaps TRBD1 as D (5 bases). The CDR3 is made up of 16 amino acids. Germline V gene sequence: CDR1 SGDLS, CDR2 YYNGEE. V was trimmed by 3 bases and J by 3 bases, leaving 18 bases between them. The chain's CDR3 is CASSAEGTDLHYGYTF. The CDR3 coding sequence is TGTGCCAGCAGCGCCGAGGGGACCGACCTCCACTATGGCTACACCTTC.

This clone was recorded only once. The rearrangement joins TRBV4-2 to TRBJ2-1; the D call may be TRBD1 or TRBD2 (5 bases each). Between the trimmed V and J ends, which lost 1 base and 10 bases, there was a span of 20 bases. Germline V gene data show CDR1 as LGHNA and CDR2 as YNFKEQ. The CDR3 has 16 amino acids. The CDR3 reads CASSQGTRGTVEEQFF. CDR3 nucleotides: TGTGCCAGCAGCCAAGGGACAAGAGGGACCGTGGAGGAGCAGTTCTTC.

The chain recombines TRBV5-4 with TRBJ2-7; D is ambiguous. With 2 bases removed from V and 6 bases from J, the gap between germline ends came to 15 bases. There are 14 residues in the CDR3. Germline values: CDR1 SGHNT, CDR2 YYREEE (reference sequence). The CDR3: CASSFNRQEIEQYF. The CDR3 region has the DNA TGTGCCAGCAGCTTCAATCGTCAGGAGATCGAGCAGTACTTC.

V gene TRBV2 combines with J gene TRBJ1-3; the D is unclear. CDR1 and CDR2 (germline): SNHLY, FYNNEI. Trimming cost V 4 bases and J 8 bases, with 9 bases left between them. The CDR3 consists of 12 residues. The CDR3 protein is CASSATVDTIYF. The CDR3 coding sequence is TGTGCCAGCAGTGCCACGGTGGACACCATATATTTT.

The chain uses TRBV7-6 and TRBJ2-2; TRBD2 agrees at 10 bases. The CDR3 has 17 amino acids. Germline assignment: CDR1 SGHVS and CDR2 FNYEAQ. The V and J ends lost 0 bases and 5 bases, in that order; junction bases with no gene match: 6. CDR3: CASSLAGLAGETGELFF. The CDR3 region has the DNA TGTGCCAGCAGCTTAGCGGGCCTAGCGGGAGAAACCGGGGAGCTGTTTTTT. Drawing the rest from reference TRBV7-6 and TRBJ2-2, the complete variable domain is GAGVSQSPRYKVTKRGQDVALRCDPISGHVSLYWYRQALGQGPEFLTYFNYEAQQDKSGLPNDRFSAERPEGSISTLTIQRTEQRDSAMYRCASSLAGLAGETGELFFGEGSRLTVL.

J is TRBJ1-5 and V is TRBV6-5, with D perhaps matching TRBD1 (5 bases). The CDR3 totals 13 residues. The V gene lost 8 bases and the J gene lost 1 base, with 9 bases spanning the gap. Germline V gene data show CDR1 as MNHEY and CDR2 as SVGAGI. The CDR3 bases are TGTGCCAGCGGGGCCCCCAGCAATCAGCCCCAGCATTTT. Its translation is CASGAPSNQPQHF.

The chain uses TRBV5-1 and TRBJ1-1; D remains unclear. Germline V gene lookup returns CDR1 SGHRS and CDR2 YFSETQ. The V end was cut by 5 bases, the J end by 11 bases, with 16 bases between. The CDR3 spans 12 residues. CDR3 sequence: CASRETGVVAFF. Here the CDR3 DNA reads TGCGCCAGCAGGGAGACGGGAGTCGTTGCTTTCTTT.

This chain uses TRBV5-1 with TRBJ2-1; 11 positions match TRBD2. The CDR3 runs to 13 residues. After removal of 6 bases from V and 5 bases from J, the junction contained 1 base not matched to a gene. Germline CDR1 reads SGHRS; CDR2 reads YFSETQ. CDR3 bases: TGCGCCAGCACGACTAGCGGGAACAATGAGCAGTTCTTC. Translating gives CASTTSGNNEQFF.